These 20 T cell receptor beta chains came from one sample sequenced in a study of blood T cells in healthy people across ages. A second PCR of 7 to 11 cycles used a sample-barcoded 5' primer and a J-beta primer mix. TCRdb itself ran the 5' RACE reads through MiXCR, one entry per CDR3 protein. The table includes approximately 760,000 distinct CDR3 sequences, 20% to 25% detected once. The sample was also reused in another study, on T cells of mothers and their children.

The specimen sequenced was blood. The receptors stem from a boy aged 5-17 years in good health.

This clonotype was recorded a few times. V and J are TRBV27 and TRBJ2-7, with 9 bases matching TRBD1. The CDR3 is 13 amino acids. Germline CDR1 is MNHEY and CDR2 is SMNVEV (reference sequence). After removal of 7 bases from V and 3 bases from J, the junction contained 4 bases not matched to a gene. CDR3 DNA: TGTGCCAGCATGAGGGGACAGGGCTACGAGCAGTACTTC. This gives the protein CASMRGQGYEQYF.

This clonotype was counted a few times. The chain carries TRBV12-3 or TRBV12-4 and TRBJ1-2, with 8 bases fitting TRBD1. Losses at the gene ends were 10 bases for V and 5 bases for J; bases not matched to a gene: 6. The CDR3 runs 12 residues. CDR3 amino acids: CATRGPGYGYTF. The CDR3 DNA reads as TGTGCCACCAGGGGGCCAGGTTATGGCTACACCTTC.

The CDR3 nucleotides are TGTGCCAGCTCACCCCTAGCGGGAGTGTCTAATGAGCAGTTCTTC. Protein sequence: CASSPLAGVSNEQFF. V and J are TRBV18 and TRBJ2-5; TRBD2 agrees at 10 bases. Near its end, the DNA agrees better with TRBJ2-1, so the J call may be wrong. This CDR3 comprises 15 residues. Per germline, CDR1 KGHSH and CDR2 LQKENI.

The chain is built from TRBV11-3 and TRBJ2-4, with D perhaps matching TRBD2 (6 bases). The V gene's germline CDR1 is SGHNT and CDR2 YENEEA. V was shortened by 0 bases and J by 2 bases, with 17 bases between the two germline ends. The CDR3 totals 18 residues. This CDR3 is CASSLDVMGGGTKNIQYF. The CDR3 nucleotides read TGTGCCAGCAGCTTAGACGTTATGGGAGGTGGGACCAAAAACATTCAGTACTTC.

This clonotype was observed once. CDR3 residues: CSVEDSPGQGNNEQFF. DNA for the CDR3: TGCAGCGTTGAAGATTCCCCCGGACAGGGAAACAATGAGCAGTTCTTC. The chain links TRBV29-1 to TRBJ2-1, with 8 bases aligning to TRBD1. Germline CDR1 and CDR2: SQVTM and ANQGSEA. The J segment lost 5 bases and the V segment lost 0 bases, leaving 9 bases of the junction unmatched. CDR3 length: 16 residues.

The V gene is TRBV5-6, the J gene TRBJ2-7, with D possibly matching TRBD2 (6 bases). Germline CDR1 and CDR2: SGHDT and YYEEEE. The CDR3 extends over 15 amino acids. The germline V and J ends were trimmed by 4 bases and 1 base, with 15 bases remaining between them. The DNA of the CDR3 is TGTGCCAGCAGCCAGATCCGGGACTCTTCCTACGAGCAGTACTTC. This sequence encodes CASSQIRDSSYEQYF. The full variable domain, completed using reference TRBV5-6 and TRBJ2-7, is DAGVTQSPTHLIKTRGQQVTLRCSPKSGHDTVSWYQQALGQGPQFIFQYYEEEERQRGNFPDRFSGHQFPNYSSELNVNALLLGDSALYLCASSQIRDSSYEQYFGPGTRLTVT.

In its sample, this clonotype was seen many times. The rearrangement links TRBV11-2 to TRBJ2-1, with a possible D match to TRBD2 (7 bases). The CDR3 runs to 15 residues. In germline, CDR1 is SGHAT, CDR2 FQNNGV. Trimming pared 3 bases from V and 6 bases from J, leaving 15 bases between. The CDR3 spells CASSLEGGASNEQFF. The CDR3 DNA sequence: TGTGCCAGCAGCTTGGAGGGGGGGGCCAGCAATGAGCAGTTCTTC.

The chain has TRBV20-1 and TRBJ1-2; a possible D gene is TRBD1 (5 bases). The germline V gene encodes CDR1 DFQATT and CDR2 SNEGSKA (reference sequence). The CDR3 sequence is 14 residues long. The V end was cut by 3 bases, the J end by 0 bases, with 11 bases between. CDR3 in amino acids: CSARRGVANYGYTF. The DNA of the CDR3 is TGCAGTGCTAGGCGGGGGGTAGCTAACTATGGCTACACCTTC.

The rearrangement joins TRBV7-9 to TRBJ1-2, with D maybe TRBD1 (5 bases). This CDR3 region has 13 residues. Deletions cut 3 bases from V and 12 bases from J, with 17 bases between. CDR1 and CDR2 from the germline V gene are SEHNR and FQNEAQ (reference sequence). CDR3 protein: CASSFSAAGLDTF. Here the CDR3 DNA reads TGTGCCAGCAGCTTCTCGGCGGCAGGGCTCGACACCTTC.

The table lists this clonotype with a few counts. The chain joins TRBV6-4 to TRBJ2-2; the D is unclear. Trimming removed 0 bases from V and 5 bases from J, with 4 bases in between. Germline loops: CDR1 MRHNA, CDR2 SNTAGT. The CDR3 covers 13 residues. CDR3 in amino acids: CASSDSLTGELFF. The CDR3 DNA sequence: TGTGCCAGCAGTGACTCACTGACCGGGGAGCTGTTTTTT.

The J gene is TRBJ1-3, the V gene TRBV7-9; TRBD1 might be the D (5 bases). The CDR3 runs to 15 residues. Germline-derived CDR1 and CDR2 are SEHNR and FQNEAQ (reference sequence). The ends were cut back, 2 bases at V and 0 bases at J, with 8 bases in the middle. The CDR3 loop is CASSLSGISGNTIYF. The CDR3 DNA sequence: TGTGCCAGCAGCTTATCAGGGATCTCTGGAAACACCATATATTTT. The whole variable domain, filled in from reference TRBV7-9 and TRBJ1-3, reads DTGVSQNPRHKITKRGQNVTFRCDPISEHNRLYWYRQTLGQGPEFLTYFQNEAQLEKSRLLSDRFSAERPKGSFSTLEIQRTEQGDSAMYLCASSLSGISGNTIYFGEGSWLTVV.

This clonotype was seen only a few times. The rearrangement uses TRBV7-2 and TRBJ2-6, with a weak D call TRBD1 (5 bases). This CDR3 has 16 amino acids. The V end lost 5 bases, the J end lost 2 bases, and 13 bases lay between the germline ends. Germline values: CDR1 SGHTA, CDR2 FQGNSA. The CDR3 DNA sequence: TGTGCCAGCAGCCTACAGACAGTACCTGGGGCCAACGTCCTGACTTTC. This encodes CASSLQTVPGANVLTF.

The V gene is TRBV28, the J gene TRBJ2-1; D not certain. The last part of the DNA fits TRBJ2-7 better; the J call may be wrong. The germline gives CDR1 MDHEN, CDR2 SYDVKM. This CDR3 spans 14 amino acids. The CDR3, as DNA: TGTGCCAGCAGTCCCGACTTGATTCCCTACGAGCAGTACTTC. Residues: CASSPDLIPYEQYF.

This clonotype appeared a few times. The rearrangement links TRBV20-1 to TRBJ2-5; 7 bases align to TRBD1. The CDR3 has 15 amino acids. V shed 0 bases, J shed 5 bases, and the junction held 9 bases outside the gene matches. From germline, CDR1 is DFQATT and CDR2 SNEGSKA (reference sequence). The chain's CDR3 is CSARDLRGLVETQYF. In DNA, the CDR3 is TGCAGTGCTAGAGATCTAAGGGGGCTTGTGGAGACCCAGTACTTC.

V is TRBV4-3 and J is TRBJ2-5; D perhaps matches TRBD1 (6 bases). The CDR3 spans 13 residues. Looked up from germline, CDR1 is LGHNA and CDR2 is YSLEER. Trimming shortened V by 0 bases and J by 9 bases, and 11 bases separated the two germline ends. The CDR3 DNA follows: TGCGCCAGCAGCCAAGACAGGGACATGGCCCAGTACTTC. Amino acids: CASSQDRDMAQYF.

This clonotype was recorded a few times. This rearrangement joins TRBV3-1 to TRBJ2-1, with TRBD1 identical over 7 bases. The DNA end is more similar to TRBJ2-7, so the J call may be wrong. CDR3 length: 16 amino acids. Germline V gene lookup returns CDR1 LGHDT and CDR2 YNNKEL (reference sequence). CDR3 in DNA: TGTGCCAGCAGCCAATTCCGGGACAGCTACTCCTACGAGCAGTACTTC. Protein product: CASSQFRDSYSYEQYF.

J is TRBJ2-2 and V is TRBV28; 9 bases are shared with TRBD2. Germline CDR1 and CDR2: MDHEN and SYDVKM. The V segment lost 3 bases and the J segment 8 bases; nucleotides outside the gene matches: 4. CDR3 size: 14 residues. The CDR3 protein is CASSFGLALGELFF. The CDR3 coding sequence is TGTGCCAGCAGTTTCGGACTAGCGCTGGGGGAGCTGTTTTTT.

The chain links TRBV5-1 to TRBJ2-5, with D possibly TRBD1 on 6 matching bases. With 9 bases removed from V and 4 bases from J, the gap between germline ends came to 22 bases. The germline CDR1 and CDR2 sequences are SGHRS and YFSETQ. This CDR3 has 15 residues. This chain's CDR3 is CATTWGKGVRETQYF. In DNA, the CDR3 is TGCGCCACCACCTGGGGCAAGGGGGTCAGAGAGACCCAGTACTTC. The variable domain in full, completed from reference TRBV5-1 and TRBJ2-5, reads KAGVTQTPRYLIKTRGQQVTLSCSPISGHRSVSWYQQTPGQGLQFLFEYFSETQRNKGNFPGRFSGRQFSNSRSEMNVSTLELGDSALYLCATTWGKGVRETQYFGPGTRLLVL.

For this clonotype: At one end the junction does not follow the germline gene, possibly because of a read error. The chain combines TRBV9 with TRBJ2-7; TRBD1 or TRBD2 may be the D gene (5 bases each). CDR1 and CDR2 (germline): SGDLS, YYNGEE. The CDR3 totals 14 residues. CDR3 in amino acids: CASSVGDGSYEQYF. The DNA for the CDR3 is TGTGCCAGTAGCGTAGGGGACGGTTCCTACGAGCAGTACTTC.

In its sample, this clonotype was seen a few times. V and J are TRBV6-6 and TRBJ2-3; D ambiguous. The germline V gene encodes CDR1 MNHNY and CDR2 SVGAGI (reference sequence). V dropped 2 bases and J dropped 5 bases, with 17 bases sitting between them. This CDR3 comprises 16 residues. For the CDR3, the DNA is TGTGCCAGCAGTTACGAGGTGGCACCCGAAGGAGATACGCAGTATTTT. Translation gives CASSYEVAPEGDTQYF.